The 19 T cell receptor beta chains listed next were all sequenced from one sample in a study of CD8 T cells in ankylosing spondylitis. Via MiXCR, TCRdb re-called the 5' RACE reads, giving one row per CDR3 protein. The sample lists roughly 150,000 distinct CDR3 sequences, 9.8% seen once, with approximately 15% in the top ten. The specimen sequenced was blood, either unsorted or a sorted T cell fraction (not recorded which). The receptors shown here come from a female donor with ankylosing spondylitis or in good health (not recorded which).

The chain combines TRBV20-1 with TRBJ2-7; weak D call: TRBD1 (6 bases). This CDR3 is built from 13 residues. From germline, CDR1 is DFQATT and CDR2 SNEGSKA (reference sequence). Deletions cut 3 bases from V and 3 bases from J, with 12 bases between. CDR3 DNA sequence: TGCAGTGCTAGGGACAGAGAATACTACGAGCAGTACTTC. Translating it yields CSARDREYYEQYF.

CDR3 DNA: TGTGCCAGCAGCCAGACTAGCACAGATACGCAGTATTTT. The encoded protein is CASSQTSTDTQYF. The gene calls are TRBV12-3 or TRBV12-4 and TRBJ2-3; D uncertain. This CDR3 has 13 amino acids. V lost 6 bases and J 0 bases, leaving 7 bases between the germline ends.

The rearrangement joins TRBV5-4 to TRBJ2-1; no definite D call. The CDR3 runs to 15 residues. Germline assignment: CDR1 SGHNT and CDR2 YYREEE (reference sequence). Trimming removed 1 base from V and 7 bases from J, with 15 bases in between. The CDR3 coding sequence is TGTGCCAGCAGCTTGATGCGAGAATTAGGAAATGAGCAGTTCTTC. Translating gives CASSLMRELGNEQFF.

Many counts were recorded for this clonotype. The genes are TRBV12-3 or TRBV12-4 and TRBJ2-1; the D gene is possibly TRBD2 (6 bases). Trimming shortened V by 7 bases and J by 6 bases, and 10 bases separated the two germline ends. CDR3 length: 12 residues. The CDR3 protein is CASTQTSNEQFF. The CDR3 nucleotides read TGTGCCAGCACCCAGACTAGCAATGAGCAGTTCTTC.

This rearrangement joins TRBV7-6 to TRBJ2-1, with no clear D. The V gene lost 2 bases and the J gene lost 4 bases, with 9 bases spanning the gap. The CDR3 has 14 amino acids. Germline CDR1 reads SGHVS; CDR2 reads FNYEAQ. CDR3 residues: CASSLTTGYNEQFF. The CDR3 DNA sequence: TGTGCCAGCAGCTTAACGACGGGTTACAATGAGCAGTTCTTC. Combining the CDR3 with reference TRBV7-6 and TRBJ2-1 gives the whole variable domain GAGVSQSPRYKVTKRGQDVALRCDPISGHVSLYWYRQALGQGPEFLTYFNYEAQQDKSGLPNDRFSAERPEGSISTLTIQRTEQRDSAMYRCASSLTTGYNEQFFGPGTRLTVL.

This chain links TRBV29-1 with TRBJ2-7, with D unclear. V was shortened by 6 bases and J by 5 bases, with 17 bases between the two germline ends. Germline V gene sequence: CDR1 SQVTM, CDR2 ANQGSEA. The CDR3 length is 13 residues. In nucleotides, the CDR3 is TGCAGCGTGGATTCCCGGGTGTCTCACGAGCAGTACTTC. Protein product: CSVDSRVSHEQYF.

CDR3 region: CSARVQPSIYNEQFF. CDR3 nucleotides: TGCAGTGCTAGAGTCCAGCCCTCGATTTACAATGAGCAGTTCTTC. The chain couples TRBV20-1 to TRBJ2-1; D not certain. Germline CDR1 reads DFQATT; CDR2 reads SNEGSKA (reference sequence). The length of the CDR3 is 15 residues. Trimming took off 1 base at V and 4 bases at J, with 14 bases between the two ends.

This clonotype was seen a few times. The chain couples TRBV10-2 to TRBJ1-2, with D uncertain. Deletions cut 2 bases from V and 6 bases from J, with 7 bases between. This CDR3 contains 12 residues. Germline V gives CDR1 WSHSY, CDR2 SAAADI. The CDR3 loop is CASSETGDGYTF. The DNA of the CDR3 is TGCGCCAGCAGTGAGACCGGAGATGGCTACACCTTC.

This clonotype appeared a few times. The chain has TRBV4-1 and TRBJ1-4; D may be TRBD1 (6 bases). The CDR3 runs 15 residues. The germline V and J ends were trimmed by 3 bases and 6 bases, with 14 bases remaining between them. Germline CDR1 is MGHRA and CDR2 is YSYEKL. The CDR3 loop is CASSQRQEVDEKLFF. The CDR3 DNA is TGCGCCAGCAGCCAGAGACAGGAGGTCGATGAAAAACTGTTTTTT.

This sequence joins TRBV5-4 and TRBJ2-2; TRBD1 matches at 7 bases. Trimming removed 0 bases from V and 4 bases from J; junction bases left unmatched: 6. The CDR3 is made up of 16 amino acids. CDR1 is SGHNT, CDR2 YYREEE, per germline (reference sequence). CDR3 coding DNA: TGTGCCAGCAGCTTGGGAGACAGGGCTGCCACCGGGGAGCTGTTTTTT. Protein sequence: CASSLGDRAATGELFF. The complete variable domain, with remaining parts taken from reference TRBV5-4 and TRBJ2-2, reads ETGVTQSPTHLIKTRGQQVTLRCSSQSGHNTVSWYQQALGQGPQFIFQYYREEENGRGNFPPRFSGLQFPNYSSELNVNALELDDSALYLCASSLGDRAATGELFFGEGSRLTVL.

V usage is TRBV12-3 or TRBV12-4 and J usage is TRBJ2-1, with no clear D. Trimming removed 0 bases from V and 13 bases from J, with 10 bases in between. CDR3 length: 12 residues. The CDR3 reads CASSLAYLRQFF. For the CDR3, the DNA is TGTGCCAGCAGTTTAGCGTACCTCCGCCAGTTCTTC.

This clonotype was seen a few times. The chain has TRBV7-8 and TRBJ2-7; D is uncertain. The CDR3 sequence is 12 residues long. Trimming shortened V by 3 bases and J by 3 bases, and 6 bases separated the two germline ends. The V gene's germline CDR1 is SGHVS and CDR2 FQNEAQ. The CDR3: CASSFEDYEQYF. The CDR3, as DNA: TGTGCCAGCAGCTTCGAAGACTACGAGCAGTACTTC. Full variable domain (rest looked up from reference TRBV7-8 and TRBJ2-7): GAGVSQSPRYKVAKRGQDVALRCDPISGHVSLFWYQQALGQGPEFLTYFQNEAQLDKSGLPSDRFFAERPEGSVSTLKIQRTQQEDSAVYLCASSFEDYEQYFGPGTRLTVT.

This clonotype showed up just a few times. The J gene is TRBJ2-6, the V gene TRBV6-7; D is tentatively TRBD1 or TRBD2 (5 bases each). TRBV6-7 is reported as an ORF; its role is uncertain. CDR3 length: 16 amino acids. V lost 8 bases, J lost 3 bases, and 17 bases lay in between. The CDR3 reads CASGLEPGSGANVLTF. CDR3 nucleotides: TGTGCCAGCGGATTAGAGCCAGGGAGTGGGGCCAACGTCCTGACTTTC.

There are many counts of this clonotype. The rearrangement links TRBV7-8 to TRBJ2-1, with D perhaps TRBD2 (6 bases). The CDR3 consists of 15 residues. V was cut by 5 bases and J by 1 base, with 12 bases left in between. In germline, CDR1 is SGHVS, CDR2 FQNEAQ. The CDR3 region has the DNA TGTGCCAGCAGCCTTAGCGGAGGATCCTACAATGAGCAGTTCTTC. Its translation is CASSLSGGSYNEQFF. Using reference TRBV7-8 and TRBJ2-1 for the parts outside the CDR3, the full variable domain is GAGVSQSPRYKVAKRGQDVALRCDPISGHVSLFWYQQALGQGPEFLTYFQNEAQLDKSGLPSDRFFAERPEGSVSTLKIQRTQQEDSAVYLCASSLSGGSYNEQFFGPGTRLTVL.

In this sample, this clonotype turned up a few times. V usage is TRBV27 and J usage is TRBJ1-1; D remains unclear. Trimming took off 2 bases at V and 1 base at J, with 5 bases between the two ends. Germline V gene data show CDR1 as MNHEY and CDR2 as SMNVEV (reference sequence). The CDR3 contains 13 residues. CDR3 residues: CASSLQANTEAFF. The CDR3 DNA reads as TGTGCCAGCAGTTTACAGGCGAACACTGAAGCTTTCTTT.

The V call is TRBV6-5, the J call TRBJ2-7; weak D call: TRBD2 (6 bases). The CDR3 consists of 16 residues. Germline values: CDR1 MNHEY, CDR2 SVGAGI. V shed 0 bases and J shed 0 bases, with 12 bases lying between them. For the CDR3, the DNA is TGTGCCAGCAGTTACTCAAGGAGCGGGCCCTCCTACGAGCAGTACTTC. It yields the protein CASSYSRSGPSYEQYF.

This clonotype came up many times. The chain joins TRBV3-1 to TRBJ2-1, with 9 nucleotides matching TRBD2. The CDR3 has 14 amino acids. V shed 3 bases, J shed 8 bases, and the junction held 5 bases outside the gene matches. Looked up from germline, CDR1 is LGHDT and CDR2 is YNNKEL (reference sequence). CDR3 amino acids: CASSQVLAGDEQFF. The CDR3 coding sequence is TGTGCCAGCAGCCAGGTCTTAGCGGGAGATGAGCAGTTCTTC.

This clonotype was counted a few times. The V call is TRBV28, the J call TRBJ2-7, with D unclear. There are 13 residues in the CDR3. CDR1 and CDR2 (germline): MDHEN, SYDVKM. V was clipped by 1 base and J by 3 bases, with 7 bases between them. The CDR3 sequence: CASSLLASYEQYF. Written as DNA, the CDR3 is TGTGCCAGCAGTTTATTGGCCAGCTACGAGCAGTACTTC.

The chain uses TRBV28 and TRBJ2-1; no clear D. The germline CDR1 and CDR2 sequences are MDHEN and SYDVKM. The CDR3 contains 14 residues. V shed 2 bases and J shed 2 bases, with 7 bases lying between them. This CDR3 is CASSLRMTYNEQFF. For the CDR3, the DNA is TGTGCCAGCAGTTTACGGATGACCTACAATGAGCAGTTCTTC.